The 8 T cell receptor beta chains below all came from one sample that was sequenced in a study of blood T cell repertoires in COVID-19 (dated by TCRdb to 2020 to 2021). The library was prepared using the immunoSEQ multiplex PCR assay. This is the immuneACCESS table as TCRdb keeps it, with only in-frame sequences that have V and J called. A part of the clones is gone; compared with another copy, unresolved V genes explain less than half, and the rest is unexplained. The sample table records about 120,000 clones; 80% to 90% of these occur just once. The ten top clones hold roughly 7.9% of the sample. Sequencing used peripheral blood. Receptors were obtained from an older man who had recovered from COVID-19.

The V gene is TRBV9, the J gene TRBJ2-3; 10 nucleotides line up with TRBD2. CDR3 length: 16 amino acids. Unmatched junction bases numbered 12, after V lost 4 bases and J lost 7 bases. Germline values: CDR1 SGDLS, CDR2 YYNGEE. The CDR3 DNA reads as TGTGCCAGCAGCTCCCCTCTAGCGGGGGTCAGGAATACGCAGTATTTT. As protein: CASSSPLAGVRNTQYF.

This clone was observed a handful of times. CDR3 sequence: CASSELVSGNTIYF. The CDR3 DNA reads TGTGCCAGCAGCGAGTTAGTCTCTGGAAACACCATATATTTT. The V gene is TRBV5-5, the J gene TRBJ1-3; D gene ambiguous. The CDR3 sequence is 14 residues long. Trimming took 4 bases from V and 0 from J, leaving 8 bases between them. The germline V gene has CDR1 SGHKS and CDR2 YYEKEE (reference sequence).

The chain links TRBV7-8 to TRBJ2-5, with a weak D call TRBD1 (6 bases). Looked up from germline, CDR1 is SGHVS and CDR2 is FQNEAQ. Trimming removed 3 bases from V and 4 bases from J, with 9 bases in between. CDR3 length equals 13 residues. The CDR3 coding sequence is TGTGCCAGCAGCTTGGGACAATTAGAGACCCAGTACTTC. It is translated as CASSLGQLETQYF.

The gene calls are TRBV6-4 and TRBJ2-2; D call uncertain. Looked up from germline, CDR1 is MRHNA and CDR2 is SNTAGT. This CDR3 has 16 amino acids. V lost 3 bases to trimming and J lost 0 bases, with 11 bases between them. The CDR3 DNA follows: TGTGCCAGCAGTGAGGTAGCAAGCTCGAACACCGGGGAGCTGTTTTTT. It yields the protein CASSEVASSNTGELFF.

This chain joins TRBV5-1 and TRBJ2-5; 13 bases fit TRBD2. The CDR3 has 14 residues. The V segment lost 7 bases and the J segment 3 bases; nucleotides outside the gene matches: 3. Germline CDR1 is SGHRS and CDR2 is YFSETQ. CDR3: CASRGLAGEETQYF. CDR3 DNA: TGCGCCAGCCGCGGACTAGCGGGAGAAGAGACCCAGTACTTC.

The V and J genes are TRBV28 and TRBJ1-1, with a weak D call TRBD1 (5 bases). This CDR3 is built from 13 residues. With 2 bases removed from V and 6 bases from J, the gap between germline ends came to 10 bases. Germline V gene sequence: CDR1 MDHEN, CDR2 SYDVKM. CDR3 protein: CASSLRGGAEAFF. CDR3 sequence (DNA): TGTGCCAGCAGTTTACGTGGAGGGGCTGAAGCTTTCTTT.

The chain carries TRBV7-8 and TRBJ1-2; D ambiguous. V gave up 5 bases and J gave up 7 bases, with 14 bases separating them. Germline CDR1 SGHVS, CDR2 FQNEAQ. This CDR3 contains 13 residues. The CDR3 spells CASSPDRVFGYTF. CDR3 nucleotide sequence: TGTGCCAGCAGCCCGGATCGGGTGTTTGGCTACACCTTC.

The V and J genes are TRBV6-5 and TRBJ2-2; D possibly corresponds to TRBD2 (5 bases). Trimming left V 2 bases short and J 2 bases short, with 9 bases between. Germline values: CDR1 MNHEY, CDR2 SVGAGI. This CDR3 comprises 15 residues. In DNA form, the CDR3 reads TGTGCCAGCAGTTACGAAGGACTTAACACCGGGGAGCTGTTTTTT. Amino acids: CASSYEGLNTGELFF.